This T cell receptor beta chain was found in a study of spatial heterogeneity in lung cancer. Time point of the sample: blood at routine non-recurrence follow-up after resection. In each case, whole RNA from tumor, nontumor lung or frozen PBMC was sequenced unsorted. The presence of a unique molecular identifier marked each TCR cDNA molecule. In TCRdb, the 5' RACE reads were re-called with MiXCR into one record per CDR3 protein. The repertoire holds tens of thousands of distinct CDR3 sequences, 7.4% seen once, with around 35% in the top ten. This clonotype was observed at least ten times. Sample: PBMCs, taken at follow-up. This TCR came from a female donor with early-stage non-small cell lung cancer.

The CDR3 is CASSLVSLAENNEQFF. CDR3 DNA sequence: TGCGCCAGCAGCTTGGTGAGCCTAGCGGAGAACAATGAGCAGTTCTTC. The chain uses TRBV5-1 and TRBJ2-1, with 7 bases lining up with TRBD2. The CDR3 covers 16 residues. Germline V CDR1 and CDR2: SGHRS, YFSETQ. The V segment lost 0 bases and the J segment 5 bases; nucleotides outside the gene matches: 8.